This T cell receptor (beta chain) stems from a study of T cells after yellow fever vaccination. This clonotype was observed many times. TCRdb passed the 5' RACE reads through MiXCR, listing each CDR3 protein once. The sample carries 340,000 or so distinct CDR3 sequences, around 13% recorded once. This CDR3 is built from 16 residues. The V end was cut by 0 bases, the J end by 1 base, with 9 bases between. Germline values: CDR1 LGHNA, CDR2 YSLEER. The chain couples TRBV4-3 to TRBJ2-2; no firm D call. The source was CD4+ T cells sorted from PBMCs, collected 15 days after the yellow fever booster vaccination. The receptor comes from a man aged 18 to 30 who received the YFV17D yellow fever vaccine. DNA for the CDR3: TGCGCCAGCAGCCAAGAGGTTTTGGGGAACACCGGGGAGCTGTTTTTT. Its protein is CASSQEVLGNTGELFF.